This T cell receptor (beta chain) was identified in a study of identical twins' blood T cells. With regard to this clonotype: Just one base apart from a much larger clone, this may be a read error.

Germline V gene sequence: CDR1 SGHTA, CDR2 FQGNSA. This CDR3 contains 13 residues. TCRdb re-called the 5' RACE reads with MiXCR, one entry per CDR3 protein. The profile shows fewer than 450,000 distinct CDR3 sequences, roughly 27% of them singletons. This receptor was identified in a woman between 18 and 49 years old in good health. J is TRBJ1-1 and V is TRBV7-2; no reliable D call. The sequenced sample consisted of PBMCs. The CDR3 spells CAGSSQTNTEAFF. CDR3 in DNA: TGTGCCGGCAGCTCCCAAACGAACACTGAAGCTTTCTTT.